These 5 T cell receptor beta chains share one sample of origin, sequenced in a study of T cells in Graves' hyperthyroidism and ophthalmopathy. There were TCR beta CDR3 regions amplified from RNA transcripts. The HTBI primer set drove a first-round RT-PCR of the TCR CDR3. MiXCR, applied by TCRdb to the multiplex PCR reads, yields one record per CDR3 protein. Among hundreds of thousands of distinct CDR3 sequences listed, around 14% were seen once. Material for sequencing was blood. The source of these receptors is a woman between 18 and 29 years old with Graves' hyperthyroidism.

This clonotype occurred many times. The chain uses TRBV7-2 and TRBJ2-3; D perhaps matches TRBD2 (5 bases). Looked up from germline, CDR1 is SGHTA and CDR2 is FQGNSA. The CDR3 extends over 14 amino acids. Trimming stripped 4 bases from V and 5 bases from J, with 13 bases between. The CDR3 loop reads CASSSGFAGDTQYF. The CDR3 DNA sequence: TGTGCCAGCAGCTCGGGATTTGCGGGAGATACGCAGTATTTT.

This clonotype was counted at least ten times. This chain connects TRBV29-1 to TRBJ2-4; D might be TRBD1 or TRBD2, each matching 7 bases. The CDR3 runs 15 residues. Trimming removed 5 bases at V and 5 bases at J, with 19 bases between. Germline V gene sequence: CDR1 SQVTM, CDR2 ANQGSEA. This chain's CDR3 is CSVTQGSGAQNIQYF. The CDR3 coding sequence is TGCAGCGTTACACAGGGGAGCGGGGCCCAAAACATTCAGTACTTC.

This clonotype was recorded at least ten times. The gene calls are TRBV7-8 and TRBJ1-2, with a weak D call TRBD1 (5 bases). The germline gives CDR1 SGHVS, CDR2 FQNEAQ. The CDR3 extends over 19 amino acids. Trimming removed 5 bases from V and 4 bases from J, with 29 bases in between. The CDR3 is CASSARRSGLRVVLYGYTF. For the CDR3, the DNA is TGTGCCAGCAGCGCGCGCCGATCAGGGTTACGGGTAGTCCTCTATGGCTACACCTTC.

This clonotype has a handful of counts. The chain has TRBV10-1 and TRBJ1-2; no firm D call. CDR1 is WNHNN, CDR2 SYGVQD, per germline (reference sequence). The length of the CDR3 is 11 residues. The V gene lost 8 bases and the J gene lost 4 bases, with 8 bases spanning the gap. The chain's CDR3 is CASSGPYGYTF. The DNA of the CDR3 is TGCGCCAGCTCCGGACCCTATGGCTACACCTTC.

This clonotype was seen a handful of times. V and J are TRBV10-3 and TRBJ1-3, with 8 bases that match TRBD1. Germline CDR1 reads ENHRY; CDR2 reads SYGVKD. The CDR3 sequence is 14 residues long. The junction had 6 bases not matched to a gene; V was cut back by 11 bases and J by 0 bases. As DNA, the CDR3 is TGTGCCGCCGCGACAGGGGTCTCTGGAAACACCATATATTTT. Its protein is CAAATGVSGNTIYF.